These 21 T cell receptor beta chains were sequenced from one sample in a study of T cell responses to AZD1222 COVID-19 vaccine. Clones were sequenced by immunoSEQ multiplex PCR, and TCRdb holds only the in-frame ones, with some missing. The sample yields some 130,000 clones, approximately 90% seen once. The sequences come from peripheral blood, collected 28 days after the second AZD1222 dose. These receptor sequences come from an adult who received the AZD1222 COVID-19 vaccine.

V gene TRBV12-5 combines with J gene TRBJ2-7; tentatively, D is TRBD1 or TRBD2 (6 bases each). The germline V and J ends were trimmed by 0 bases and 1 base, with 13 bases remaining between them. The CDR3 extends over 16 amino acids. The germline gives CDR1 LGHNT, CDR2 FRNRAP. This CDR3 is CASGLVGGFRSYEQYF. The CDR3 bases are TGTGCTAGTGGTTTGGTCGGGGGCTTCCGGTCCTACGAGCAGTACTTC.

This chain links TRBV4-1 with TRBJ2-7; the D gene is possibly TRBD2 (6 bases). Germline V gives CDR1 MGHRA, CDR2 YSYEKL. Deletions cut 0 bases from V and 0 bases from J, with 15 bases between. The CDR3 contains 17 residues. The CDR3 coding sequence is TGCGCCAGCAGCCAAGATTTCGGGACGGGAGACTCCTACGAGCAGTACTTC. Amino acid sequence: CASSQDFGTGDSYEQYF.

The rearrangement uses TRBV4-1 and TRBJ1-2; no clear D gene. V gave up 1 base and J gave up 8 bases, with 29 bases separating them. This CDR3 region has 19 residues. Germline assignment: CDR1 MGHRA and CDR2 YSYEKL. In DNA, the CDR3 is TGCGCCAGCAGCCAAGCCTACTCAACCTTCCGCAATCTCCCCGCCGGCTACACCTTC. This translates into CASSQAYSTFRNLPAGYTF.

This clone has a single count. CDR3 sequence reads: CASSEWSGRGTEAFF. The CDR3 DNA is TGTGCCAGCAGTGAATGGTCAGGAAGGGGTACTGAAGCTTTCTTT. This chain joins TRBV2 and TRBJ1-1; D possibly corresponds to TRBD1 (5 bases). Germline loops: CDR1 SNHLY, CDR2 FYNNEI. With 2 bases removed from V and 5 bases from J, the gap between germline ends came to 15 bases. There are 15 residues in the CDR3.

The rearrangement joins TRBV6-5 to TRBJ1-5; D is undetermined. V was clipped by 10 bases and J by 1 base, with 8 bases between them. The germline V gene encodes CDR1 MNHEY and CDR2 SVGAGI. CDR3 length: 12 residues. CDR3 nucleotide sequence: TGTGCCACCTCAAGGAGCAATCAGCCCCAGCATTTT. It codes for CATSRSNQPQHF.

CDR3 sequence: CASTTRGSPLHF. In DNA form, the CDR3 reads TGTGCCAGCACCACCAGGGGTTCACCCCTCCACTTT. This rearrangement joins TRBV3-1 (or the pseudogene TRBV3-2) to TRBJ1-6; tentatively, D is TRBD1 (6 bases). V lost 7 bases, J lost 9 bases, and 10 bases lay in between. In germline, CDR1 is LGHDT, CDR2 YNNKEL (reference sequence). The CDR3 sequence is 12 residues long.

The chain carries TRBV18 and TRBJ1-2, with D perhaps matching TRBD1 (5 bases). Germline lookup yields CDR1 KGHSH and CDR2 LQKENI. CDR3 length: 13 residues. V was shortened by 8 bases and J by 3 bases, with 13 bases between the two germline ends. CDR3 region: CASHQGSYYGYTF. The DNA of the CDR3 is TGTGCCAGCCACCAGGGCAGTTACTATGGCTACACCTTC. Based on the CDR3 plus reference TRBV18 and TRBJ1-2, the full variable domain is NAGVMQNPRHLVRRRGQEARLRCSPMKGHSHVYWYRQLPEEGLKFMVYLQKENIIDESGMPKERFSAEFPKEGPSILRIQQVVRGDSAAYFCASHQGSYYGYTFGSGTRLTVV.

About this clone itself: Other DNA variants within this sample encode the same CDR3. The chain uses TRBV11-2 and TRBJ2-5; D is unclear. There are 13 residues in the CDR3. The germline V gene has CDR1 SGHAT and CDR2 FQNNGV. V was clipped by 3 bases and J by 0 bases, with 5 bases between them. The CDR3 nucleotides read TGTGCCAGCAGCTTCTCCCACCAAGAGACCCAGTACTTC. As protein: CASSFSHQETQYF.

V and J are TRBV27 and TRBJ2-1; D gene ambiguous. The CDR3 totals 15 residues. Germline assignment: CDR1 MNHEY and CDR2 SMNVEV (reference sequence). Trimming stripped 6 bases from V and 0 bases from J, with 12 bases between. The CDR3 region has the DNA TGTGCCAGCAGGATCATACAGAGCTCCTACAATGAGCAGTTCTTC. Translation: CASRIIQSSYNEQFF.

The CDR3 region is CASIDRGGTEAFF. CDR3 nucleotides: TGTGCCAGTATCGACAGGGGGGGCACTGAAGCTTTCTTT. The chain recombines TRBV19 with TRBJ1-1, with 9 bases that match TRBD1. Germline CDR1 reads LNHDA; CDR2 reads SQIVND (reference sequence). The CDR3 length is 13 residues. J gave up 4 bases and V 7 bases, and 4 bases lay outside the gene matches.

The rearrangement links TRBV5-1 to TRBJ2-6; 7 bases agree with TRBD1. The CDR3 loop spans 15 amino acids. Germline assignment: CDR1 SGHRS and CDR2 YFSETQ. V was clipped by 3 bases and J by 2 bases; unmatched bases: 2. The CDR3 region is CASSSQGAGANVLTF. The CDR3, as DNA: TGCGCCAGCAGCTCCCAGGGGGCTGGGGCCAACGTCCTGACTTTC.

This clone appeared a single time. This rearrangement joins TRBV5-1 to TRBJ2-7; 10 nucleotides agree with TRBD2. The V segment lost 0 bases and the J segment 8 bases; nucleotides outside the gene matches: 5. This CDR3 comprises 14 residues. Germline lookup yields CDR1 SGHRS and CDR2 YFSETQ. CDR3 nucleotide sequence: TGCGCCAGCAGCTTGGGGGCTAGCGGGAGTAAGCAGTACTTC. This translates into CASSLGASGSKQYF.

CDR3 in DNA: TGCGCCAGCAGCTTGGGGACAGGCGGAAACACCATATATTTT. It specifies CASSLGTGGNTIYF. The chain recombines TRBV5-1 with TRBJ1-3, with TRBD1 matching 7 bases. Trimming at V came to 0 bases and at J to 4 bases, leaving 1 base not matched to a gene. The CDR3 covers 14 residues. Looked up from germline, CDR1 is SGHRS and CDR2 is YFSETQ.

This rearrangement joins TRBV6-1 to TRBJ2-7, with 7 bases fitting TRBD1. This CDR3 spans 17 amino acids. J lost 3 bases, V lost 4 bases, and 15 bases had no gene match. Germline loops: CDR1 MNHNS, CDR2 SASEGT. In DNA, the CDR3 is TGTGCCAGCAGTGCCTTTCGACAGGGAAGACTTAACTACGAGCAGTACTTC. Its translation: CASSAFRQGRLNYEQYF.

This clone has a handful of counts. This chain joins TRBV5-1 and TRBJ2-7; D tentatively reads TRBD1 or TRBD2 (5 bases each). CDR1 is SGHRS, CDR2 YFSETQ, per germline. Trimming pared 4 bases from V and 2 bases from J, leaving 13 bases between. CDR3 length equals 14 residues. CDR3 region: CASSPGDVAYEQYF. CDR3 DNA sequence: TGCGCCAGCAGCCCCGGGGACGTTGCCTACGAGCAGTACTTC.

This chain uses TRBV30 with TRBJ2-1; D is possibly TRBD1 or TRBD2 (5 bases each). Germline CDR1 and CDR2: GTSNPN and SVGIG (reference sequence). The CDR3 is 15 amino acids. V dropped 1 base and J dropped 7 bases, with 17 bases sitting between them. DNA for the CDR3: TGTGCCTGGAGTGGGGACCAAAGGAGTAGGAATGAGCAGTTCTTC. This encodes CAWSGDQRSRNEQFF.

The genes are TRBV5-1 and TRBJ2-1; D possibly matches TRBD1 or TRBD2 (5 bases each). Germline CDR1 reads SGHRS; CDR2 reads YFSETQ. The V gene lost 5 bases and the J gene lost 7 bases, with 22 bases spanning the gap. The CDR3 spans 16 residues. The CDR3 is CASSRTGPTLGNEQFF. CDR3 nucleotides: TGCGCCAGCAGTCGTACGGGGCCTACCTTGGGGAATGAGCAGTTCTTC.

The rearrangement uses TRBV6-1 and TRBJ1-2; D is unclear. CDR1 is MNHNS and CDR2 is SASEGT in the germline V gene. V was pared by 0 bases and J by 4 bases, with 9 bases between. The length of the CDR3 is 14 residues. CDR3 in amino acids: CASSEAPMVYGYTF. The CDR3 DNA follows: TGTGCCAGCAGTGAAGCGCCGATGGTCTATGGCTACACCTTC.

This clone was seen just once. The rearrangement links TRBV18 to TRBJ2-7; a weak D match, TRBD1 (6 bases). Germline assignment: CDR1 KGHSH and CDR2 LQKENI. The CDR3 sequence is 13 residues long. The V gene lost 3 bases and the J gene lost 5 bases, with 11 bases spanning the gap. CDR3 region: CASSPSTGDEQYF. CDR3 DNA: TGTGCCAGCTCACCCTCGACAGGAGACGAGCAGTACTTC. Supplemented by reference TRBV18 and TRBJ2-7, the full variable domain reads NAGVMQNPRHLVRRRGQEARLRCSPMKGHSHVYWYRQLPEEGLKFMVYLQKENIIDESGMPKERFSAEFPKEGPSILRIQQVVRGDSAAYFCASSPSTGDEQYFGPGTRLTVT.

This clone was seen a few times. The chain uses TRBV5-1 and TRBJ1-2, with 8 positions matching TRBD1. Germline loops: CDR1 SGHRS, CDR2 YFSETQ. The CDR3 is 13 amino acids. The trim removed 5 bases at V and 11 bases at J, leaving 11 bases unmatched. CDR3 nucleotide sequence: TGCGCCAGCAGTCCCCAGGGGGCGATTCGGTACACCTTC. Translation: CASSPQGAIRYTF.

The rearrangement joins TRBV9 to TRBJ2-7; 10 bases are shared with TRBD1. The CDR3 covers 16 residues. J gave up 10 bases and V 4 bases, and 17 bases lay outside the gene matches. Germline V gives CDR1 SGDLS, CDR2 YYNGEE. CDR3 bases: TGTGCCAGCAGCCCCGGGGGGGACAGGGGACTTCCTCGACAGTACTTC. This sequence encodes CASSPGGDRGLPRQYF.